These 9 T cell receptor beta chains share one sample of origin, sequenced in a study of blood T cell repertoires in COVID-19. Profiling relied on immunoSEQ multiplex PCR, and the TCRdb table lists in-frame clones only, not all of them. The sample lists hundreds of thousands of clones, about 90% seen once, with about 2.9% in the top ten. The specimen was peripheral blood. These receptor sequences come from a young woman with COVID-19, enrolled during active disease.

The chain combines TRBV27 with TRBJ1-1, with D unclear. Trimming left V 4 bases short and J 4 bases short, with 16 bases between. Germline CDR1 MNHEY, CDR2 SMNVEV (reference sequence). The CDR3 contains 15 residues. The DNA for the CDR3 is TGTGCCAGCAGTTCATCGTCGCAGTCCGTCACTGAAGCTTTCTTT. As protein: CASSSSSQSVTEAFF.

V is TRBV4-3 and J is TRBJ1-2, with D perhaps TRBD1 (5 bases). Trimming pared 1 base from V and 6 bases from J, leaving 15 bases between. Germline V CDR1 and CDR2: LGHNA, YSLEER. The CDR3 is made up of 15 amino acids. The CDR3 is CASSQVLMGQDGYTF. CDR3 in DNA: TGCGCCAGCAGCCAAGTGTTGATGGGGCAGGATGGCTACACCTTC.

The chain combines TRBV18 with TRBJ1-1; D possibly corresponds to TRBD1 (6 bases). The germline V gene has CDR1 KGHSH and CDR2 LQKENI. Between the trimmed V and J ends, which lost 2 bases and 8 bases, there was a span of 21 bases. The CDR3 is made up of 16 amino acids. The CDR3 region has the DNA TGTGCCAGCTCACCAGCGCGGGGGCGCATAGTTTTCGAAGCTTTCTTT. Protein product: CASSPARGRIVFEAFF.

The J gene is TRBJ1-2, the V gene TRBV4-3; 8 bases align to TRBD1. The CDR3 loop spans 17 amino acids. CDR1 LGHNA and CDR2 YSLEER come from the germline V gene. The trim removed 0 bases at V and 1 base at J, leaving 7 bases unmatched. The CDR3 region has the DNA TGCGCCAGCAGCCAAGATCTTAACGGACAGGGTAACTATGGCTACACCTTC. Its translation is CASSQDLNGQGNYGYTF.

The chain couples TRBV15 to TRBJ1-1; 8 bases fit TRBD1. The CDR3 has 13 amino acids. The junction had 3 bases not matched to a gene; V was cut back by 3 bases and J by 6 bases. Germline V CDR1 and CDR2: LNHNV, YYDKDF (reference sequence). This chain's CDR3 is CATSRDRDPEAFF. The CDR3 DNA reads TGTGCCACCAGCAGGGACAGGGACCCTGAAGCTTTCTTT.

The chain is built from TRBV19 and TRBJ1-6; D perhaps matches TRBD1 (6 bases). The germline V gene encodes CDR1 LNHDA and CDR2 SQIVND (reference sequence). V lost 5 bases and J lost 7, with 6 bases in between. The CDR3 is 12 amino acids. The CDR3 sequence: CASSGQNSPLHF. DNA for the CDR3: TGTGCCAGTAGTGGACAGAATTCACCCCTCCACTTT.

This clone came up a few times. This chain links TRBV2 with TRBJ1-1; TRBD1 is a possible D gene (5 bases). Looked up from germline, CDR1 is SNHLY and CDR2 is FYNNEI. The ends were cut back, 7 bases at V and 3 bases at J, with 15 bases in the middle. The CDR3 covers 14 residues. This chain's CDR3 is CASNPGIVDTEAFF. The CDR3 nucleotides are TGTGCCAGCAACCCAGGGATCGTGGACACTGAAGCTTTCTTT.

The chain combines TRBV18 with TRBJ2-3; TRBD1 aligns across 8 bases. Germline V lookup: CDR1 KGHSH, CDR2 LQKENI. V was pared by 0 bases and J by 2 bases, with 4 bases of the junction left unmatched. This CDR3 has 16 residues. The CDR3 DNA is TGTGCCAGCTCACCACCGACAGGGGCGGCCACAGATACGCAGTATTTT. Translation gives CASSPPTGAATDTQYF.

This chain connects TRBV5-1 to TRBJ2-3; TRBD2 aligns across 7 bases. Germline CDR1 SGHRS, CDR2 YFSETQ. This CDR3 has 15 amino acids. Germline trimming cut 1 base from V and 1 base from J; bases unmatched to any gene: 3. CDR3 sequence: CASSLIGRRTDTQYF. For the CDR3, the DNA is TGCGCCAGCAGCTTGATCGGGAGGCGCACAGATACGCAGTATTTT.